What follows is one TCR beta chain and its context. Its matching antigen is unknown. This entry belongs to a study of OX40 agonist ivuxolimab in advanced cancers. Study-level points and caveats: On average, a greater number of expanded clones characterised CD8+ T cells relative to CD4+.

V lost 2 bases, J lost 8 bases, and 12 bases stayed unmatched. CDR1 SGHKS and CDR2 YYEKEE come from the germline V gene (reference sequence). This CDR3 spans 15 amino acids. Assay: immunoSEQ multiplex PCR; the TCRdb copy retains only in-frame clones and omits some. This table holds 55,000 to 70,000 clones, less than 85% found once. Material: CD4+ or CD8+ T cells sorted from blood, obtained in a trial of the OX40 agonist ivuxolimab. The chain links TRBV5-5 to TRBJ1-1, with 7 bases that match TRBD1. The receptor's source is an adult with an advanced solid tumor such as melanoma, head and neck, liver or kidney cancer. The CDR3: CASSFSPDGDSEAFF. As DNA, the CDR3 is TGTGCCAGCAGCTTTAGTCCCGACGGGGACAGCGAAGCTTTCTTT.